These 15 T cell receptor beta chains share one sample of origin, sequenced in a study of cytomegalovirus exposure and HLA in healthy donors. Primers included in the PCR were 60 Vbeta and 13 Jbeta primers. TCRdb's copy holds only in-frame clones and misses some; the assay was immunoSEQ multiplex PCR. The sample has 220,000 or so clones; around 75% are singletons. The sequenced material came from PBMCs. The receptor source for this set is a woman in her thirties in good health and CMV-seronegative.

CDR3 region: CASGSVRGGRTEAFF. The CDR3 DNA is TGTGCTAGTGGTTCCGTCCGGGGAGGGCGCACTGAAGCTTTCTTT. The chain has TRBV12-5 and TRBJ1-1; D gene ambiguous. The CDR3 is made up of 15 amino acids. The V end was cut by 4 bases, the J end by 4 bases, with 16 bases between. Germline V gene lookup returns CDR1 LGHNT and CDR2 FRNRAP.

V gene TRBV5-1 combines with J gene TRBJ2-1, with 8 bases that match TRBD1. The CDR3 totals 17 residues. CDR1 SGHRS and CDR2 YFSETQ come from the germline V gene. The ends lost 0 bases at V and 7 bases at J; junction bases unmatched: 12. CDR3 coding DNA: TGCGCCAGCAGCTTGGCGACGACAGGGGTCGGTTTGAATGAGCAGTTCTTC. The encoded protein is CASSLATTGVGLNEQFF.

The gene calls are TRBV11-3 and TRBJ2-1, with 7 bases aligning to TRBD2. With 4 bases clipped from V and 9 bases from J, the junction kept 12 bases outside the gene matches. The CDR3 sequence is 15 residues long. Germline V gene lookup returns CDR1 SGHNT and CDR2 YENEEA. The CDR3 is CASSSGVAGGGEQFF. As DNA, the CDR3 is TGTGCCAGCAGCTCGGGGGTAGCGGGCGGGGGTGAGCAGTTCTTC.

V gene TRBV7-9 combines with J gene TRBJ2-5, with a tentative D call TRBD1 (6 bases). Germline V gene lookup returns CDR1 SEHNR and CDR2 FQNEAQ (reference sequence). CDR3 size: 17 residues. V was shortened by 1 base and J by 5 bases, with 20 bases between the two germline ends. The CDR3 is CASSLGSLAGARETQYF. The CDR3 DNA reads as TGTGCCAGCAGCTTAGGGTCTCTGGCAGGGGCAAGGGAGACCCAGTACTTC.

The genes are TRBV27 and TRBJ1-1, with TRBD1 matching over 7 bases. V was clipped by 5 bases and J by 4 bases; unmatched bases: 7. Germline V lookup: CDR1 MNHEY, CDR2 SMNVEV (reference sequence). This CDR3 has 14 amino acids. CDR3 amino acids: CASSRKTGITEAFF. As DNA, the CDR3 is TGTGCCAGCAGTCGGAAGACAGGGATCACTGAAGCTTTCTTT.

This rearrangement joins TRBV30 to TRBJ2-1; 13 bases align to TRBD2. CDR1 and CDR2 (germline): GTSNPN, SVGIG (reference sequence). The junction had 6 bases not matched to a gene; V was cut back by 7 bases and J by 9 bases. This CDR3 is 13 amino acids long. The CDR3 sequence is CAYGLAGDGEQFF. CDR3 sequence (DNA): TGTGCCTACGGACTAGCGGGAGATGGTGAGCAGTTCTTC.

The chain combines TRBV11-3 with TRBJ1-6, with D perhaps matching TRBD1 (5 bases). V was clipped by 3 bases and J by 10 bases, with 7 bases between them. There are 12 residues in the CDR3. Germline values: CDR1 SGHNT, CDR2 YENEEA. CDR3 region: CASSFQGSPLHF. The DNA for the CDR3 is TGTGCCAGCAGCTTCCAGGGATCACCCCTCCACTTT. The variable domain in full, with the rest retrieved from reference TRBV11-3 and TRBJ1-6, is EAGVVQSPRYKIIEKKQPVAFWCNPISGHNTLYWYLQNLGQGPELLIRYENEEAVDDSQLPKDRFSAERLKGVDSTLKIQPAELGDSAVYLCASSFQGSPLHFGNGTRLTVT.

The gene calls are TRBV5-6 and TRBJ1-4, with D uncertain. The CDR3 loop spans 12 amino acids. CDR1 SGHDT and CDR2 YYEEEE come from the germline V gene. V shed 7 bases and J shed 11 bases, with 15 bases lying between them. In nucleotides, the CDR3 is TGTGCCAGCTCCCCACAGTCGGGGAAACTGTTTTTT. Translation: CASSPQSGKLFF.

The chain is built from TRBV5-4 and TRBJ2-6; 11 positions agree with TRBD2. CDR1 SGHNT and CDR2 YYREEE come from the germline V gene (reference sequence). J was trimmed by 5 bases and V by 2 bases; bases with no gene match: 6. The CDR3 covers 17 residues. CDR3 DNA sequence: TGTGCCAGCAGCTTACGGACTAGCGGGCCTTGGGCCAACGTCCTGACTTTC. Protein sequence: CASSLRTSGPWANVLTF. Looking up the rest from reference TRBV5-4 and TRBJ2-6 gives the full variable domain: ETGVTQSPTHLIKTRGQQVTLRCSSQSGHNTVSWYQQALGQGPQFIFQYYREEENGRGNFPPRFSGLQFPNYSSELNVNALELDDSALYLCASSLRTSGPWANVLTFGAGSRLTVL.

The rearrangement uses TRBV13 and TRBJ2-1; D is uncertain. Per the germline V gene, CDR1 is PRHDT and CDR2 is FYEKMQ (reference sequence). The CDR3 runs to 12 residues. The V gene lost 3 bases and the J gene lost 4 bases, with 4 bases spanning the gap. This CDR3 is CASSFVYNEQFF. CDR3 bases: TGTGCCAGCAGCTTCGTATACAATGAGCAGTTCTTC.

The chain couples TRBV5-1 to TRBJ2-5, with D uncertain. The CDR3 runs to 14 residues. The V and J ends lost 0 bases and 5 bases respectively, with 11 bases between them. CDR1 is SGHRS and CDR2 is YFSETQ in the germline V gene. The chain's CDR3 is CASSLGLIGETQYF. Written as DNA, the CDR3 is TGCGCCAGCAGCTTGGGACTTATAGGCGAGACCCAGTACTTC.

Concerning this clone: A far larger clone is only one base removed, so a read error is likely. Additional DNA sequences in this sample encode the identical CDR3. The V gene is TRBV7-8, the J gene TRBJ2-7, with 9 bases fitting TRBD1. Trimming took 1 base from V and 3 from J; bases not matched to a gene: 7. This CDR3 comprises 16 residues. Germline V CDR1 and CDR2: SGHVS, FQNEAQ. The CDR3 region has the DNA TGTGCCAGCAGCTTAGTTTCAGAGACAGGGGGCTACGAGCAGTACTTC. It encodes CASSLVSETGGYEQYF.

The chain has TRBV7-3 and TRBJ1-6; a possible D gene is TRBD1 (5 bases). The germline V and J ends were trimmed by 1 base and 7 bases, with 11 bases remaining between them. The CDR3 is made up of 15 amino acids. CDR1 is SGHTA, CDR2 FQGTGA, per germline. CDR3 residues: CASSLMAGQNSPLHF. In DNA, the CDR3 is TGTGCCAGCAGCTTAATGGCAGGGCAGAATTCACCCCTCCACTTT.

This sequence joins TRBV30 and TRBJ1-2; 9 nucleotides agree with TRBD1. The CDR3 sequence is 14 residues long. Germline V gene data show CDR1 as GTSNPN and CDR2 as SVGIG (reference sequence). V lost 4 bases, J lost 4 bases, and 7 bases stayed unmatched. The DNA for the CDR3 is TGTGCCTGGATCGACAGGGGGAGCTTCTATGGCTACACCTTC. Translated: CAWIDRGSFYGYTF.

The chain carries TRBV5-4 and TRBJ2-2; TRBD2 agrees at 7 bases. Germline loops: CDR1 SGHNT, CDR2 YYREEE (reference sequence). The ends lost 3 bases at V and 7 bases at J; junction bases unmatched: 6. CDR3 size: 14 residues. CDR3 amino acids: CASSSRTGGGELFF. CDR3 nucleotide sequence: TGTGCCAGCAGCTCGAGGACGGGGGGCGGGGAGCTGTTTTTT.